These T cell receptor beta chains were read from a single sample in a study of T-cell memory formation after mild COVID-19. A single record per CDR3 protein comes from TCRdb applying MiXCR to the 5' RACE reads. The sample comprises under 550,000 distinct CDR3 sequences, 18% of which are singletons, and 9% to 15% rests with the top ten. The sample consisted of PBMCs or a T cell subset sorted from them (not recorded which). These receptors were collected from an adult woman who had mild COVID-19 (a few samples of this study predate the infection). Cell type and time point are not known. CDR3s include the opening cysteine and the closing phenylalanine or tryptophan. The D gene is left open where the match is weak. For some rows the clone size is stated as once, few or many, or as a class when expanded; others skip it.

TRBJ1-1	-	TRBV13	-	TGTGCCAGCAGCTTTTTGTCTAAAGCAGGACCGAACACTGAAGCTTTCTTT	CASSFLSKAGPNTEAFF
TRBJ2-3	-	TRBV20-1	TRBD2	TGCAGTGCTAGAGTCCGCGGGAGGGGCACAGATACGCAGTATTTT	CSARVRGRGTDTQYF
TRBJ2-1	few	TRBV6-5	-	TGTGCCAGCAGTTACTCTTTACAGAACAATGAGCAGTTCTTC	CASSYSLQNNEQFF
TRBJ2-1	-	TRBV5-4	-	TGTGCCAGCAGCTTGGGGCCCCGACTAACGAGCTCCTACAATGAGCAGTTCTTC	CASSLGPRLTSSYNEQFF
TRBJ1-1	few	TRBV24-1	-	TGTGCCACCAGTGACAACAGGGATGCGGGGACTGAAGCTTTCTTT	CATSDNRDAGTEAFF
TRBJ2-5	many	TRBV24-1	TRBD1	TGTGCCACCAGTGATGAGGACAGGGGACAAGAGACCCAGTACTTC	CATSDEDRGQETQYF
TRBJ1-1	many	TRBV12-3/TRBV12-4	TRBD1	TGTGCCAGCAGTTACGGGACAGGGGGCAAGAAAGCTTTCTTT	CASSYGTGGKKAFF
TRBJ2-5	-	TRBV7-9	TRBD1	TGTGCCAGCAGCTTCCCGGGACAGGAGGGGAAGACCCAGTACTTC	CASSFPGQEGKTQYF
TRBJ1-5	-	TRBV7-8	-	TGTGCCAGCAGCTCCCGGACTCGGACGAGAGGAAGCAATCAGCCCCAGCATTTT	CASSSRTRTRGSNQPQHF
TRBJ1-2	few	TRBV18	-	TGTGCCAGCTCACCACCGGAGGGAGATCTCGGTAACGGCTACACCTTC	CASSPPEGDLGNGYTF
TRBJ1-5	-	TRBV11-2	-	TGTGCCAGCAGCTTATGGATTCTCCACAATCAGCCCCAGCATTTT	CASSLWILHNQPQHF
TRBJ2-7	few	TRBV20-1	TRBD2	TGCAGTGCTCGCCCACTAGCGGGGAACTCCTACGAGCAGTACTTC	CSARPLAGNSYEQYF
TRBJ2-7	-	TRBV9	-	TGTGCCAGCAGCGTGGGTCCCGGGACCGGCACGGACGAGCAGTACTTC	CASSVGPGTGTDEQYF
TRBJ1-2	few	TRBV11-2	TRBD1	TGTGCCAGCAGCCGGGGGGGACAGGGGATCTATGGCTACACCTTC	CASSRGGQGIYGYTF
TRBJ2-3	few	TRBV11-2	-	TGTGCCAGCAGCTTAGAGCCGGGACTGTATACGCAGTATTTT	CASSLEPGLYTQYF
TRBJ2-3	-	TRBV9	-	TGTGCCAGCAGCGTAGATGTATATGGAGGGGGGGCACCCACAGATACGCAGTATTTT	CASSVDVYGGGAPTDTQYF
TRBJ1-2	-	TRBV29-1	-	TGCAGCGTCCAAGACTGGGACTATGGCTACACCTTC	CSVQDWDYGYTF
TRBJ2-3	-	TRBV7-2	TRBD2	TGTGCCAGCAGCTTAGGGGCGGGAGCTAGCACACATACGCAGTATTTT	CASSLGAGASTHTQYF
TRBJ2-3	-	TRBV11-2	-	TGTGCCAGCAGCTCTCCGAGGGACGTAGCAGATACGCAGTATTTT	CASSSPRDVADTQYF
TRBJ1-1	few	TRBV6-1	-	TGTGCCAGCAGTGAAAGACTAGGTGGGTTGTCTAAGAACACTGAAGCTTTCTTT	CASSERLGGLSKNTEAFF
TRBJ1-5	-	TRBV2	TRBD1	TGTGCCAGCAGTGATATGACAGGGGAGAGCAATCAGCCCCAGCATTTT	CASSDMTGESNQPQHF
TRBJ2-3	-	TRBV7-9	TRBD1	TGTGCCAGCGCCACAGGGGCTGGTCCAGATACGCAGTATTTT	CASATGAGPDTQYF
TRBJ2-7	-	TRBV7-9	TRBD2	TGTGCCAGCAGCTCCAATGGGGGGGACCCAACCTACGAGCAGTACTTC	CASSSNGGDPTYEQYF
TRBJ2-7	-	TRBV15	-	TGTGCCACCAGCAGAGGGGGGAGTACGGACGAGCAGTACTTC	CATSRGGSTDEQYF
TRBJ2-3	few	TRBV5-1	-	TGCGCCAGCAGCATTGCCCGTTTCACAGATACGCAGTATTTT	CASSIARFTDTQYF
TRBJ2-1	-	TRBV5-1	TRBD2	TGCGCCAGCAGCCTAACAGGGACTAGCGGGAGGGTGAATGAGCAGTTCTTC	CASSLTGTSGRVNEQFF
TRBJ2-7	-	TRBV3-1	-	TGTGCCAGCAGTCTGAGCGTAGGGGACTACGAGCAGTACTTC	CASSLSVGDYEQYF
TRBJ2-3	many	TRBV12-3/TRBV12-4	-	TGTGCCAGCAGGGGGACCTGGCGGTATAGCACAGATACGCAGTATTTT	CASRGTWRYSTDTQYF
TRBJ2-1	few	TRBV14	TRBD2	TGTGCCAGCAGCCAAAGGGACTGGGGACTAGCGGTCAATGAGCAGTTCTTC	CASSQRDWGLAVNEQFF
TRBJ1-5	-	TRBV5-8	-	TGTGCCAGCAGGCGTGGGCAGGATAGCAATCAGCCCCAGCATTTT	CASRRGQDSNQPQHF
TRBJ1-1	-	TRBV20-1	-	TGCAGTGCTTGGGGACGCACTGAAGCTTTCTTT	CSAWGRTEAFF
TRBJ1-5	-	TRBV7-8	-	TGTGCCAGCAGCGTTACGGGGGGACCCCAGCCCCAGCATTTT	CASSVTGGPQPQHF
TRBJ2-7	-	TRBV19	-	TGTGCCAGTAGTATATCGGGACCTCGTAGCGAGCAGTACTTC	CASSISGPRSEQYF
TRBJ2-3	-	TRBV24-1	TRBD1	TGTGCCACCAGTGAAGGACAGGGGGCAGGGACAGATACGCAGTATTTT	CATSEGQGAGTDTQYF
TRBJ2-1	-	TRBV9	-	TGTGCCAGCAGCGCCCCCGCGAGATCCTACAATGAGCAGTTCTTC	CASSAPARSYNEQFF
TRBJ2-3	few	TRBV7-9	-	TGTGCCAGCAGCTTAGTAAAAGGCACAGATACGCAGTATTTT	CASSLVKGTDTQYF
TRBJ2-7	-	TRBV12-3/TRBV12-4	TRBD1	TGTGCCAGCAGTCGGGACAGGCCCTACGAGCAGTACTTC	CASSRDRPYEQYF
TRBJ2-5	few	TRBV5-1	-	TGCGCCAGCGGTAAGACAGAAGAGACCCAGTACTTC	CASGKTEETQYF
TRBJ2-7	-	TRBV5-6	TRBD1	TGTGCCAGCAGCTTCAGAGGAGAGGGACAGGGGTCCGAGCAGTACTTC	CASSFRGEGQGSEQYF
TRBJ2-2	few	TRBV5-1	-	TGCGCCAGCACAATGGGCGGGGAGCTGTTTTTT	CASTMGGELFF
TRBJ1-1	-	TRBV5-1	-	TGCGCCAGCAGCTTGGGTTCCCCGGGCACTGAAGCTTTCTTT	CASSLGSPGTEAFF
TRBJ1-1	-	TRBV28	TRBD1	TGTGCCAGCAGAATCCCACAGGGGAGGGCCACTGAAGCTTTCTTT	CASRIPQGRATEAFF
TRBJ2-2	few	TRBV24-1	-	TGTGCCACCAGTGGTTGGGGGACGGGGAAAACCGGGGAGCTGTTTTTT	CATSGWGTGKTGELFF
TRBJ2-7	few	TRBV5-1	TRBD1	TGCGCCAGCAGCTTGGGGGACAGCGGCTACGAGCAGTACTTC	CASSLGDSGYEQYF
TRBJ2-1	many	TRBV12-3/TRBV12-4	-	TGTGCCAGCAGTTTAGCGGGGGGGCCGGGTGAGCAGTTCTTC	CASSLAGGPGEQFF
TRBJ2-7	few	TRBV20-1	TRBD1	TGCAGTGCCGAAGCCAGGGGGCCCTACGAGCAGTACTTC	CSAEARGPYEQYF
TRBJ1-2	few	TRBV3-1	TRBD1	TGTGCCAGCAGCCAAGAGGGACAGGGGGGCTATGGCTACACCTTC	CASSQEGQGGYGYTF
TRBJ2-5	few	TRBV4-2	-	TGTGCCAGCAGCCGCGGAAGTGAGCTGCAAGAGACCCAGTACTTC	CASSRGSELQETQYF
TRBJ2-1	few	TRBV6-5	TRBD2	TGTGCCAGCATTCGGAGGAGTAGCGGGATTCTTTCGAATGAGCAGTTCTTC	CASIRRSSGILSNEQFF
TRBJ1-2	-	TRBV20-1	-	TGCAGTGCTCAATCGGCTGCCGCCTATGGCTACACCTTC	CSAQSAAAYGYTF
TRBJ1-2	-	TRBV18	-	TGTGCCAGCTCACCACCGTTCGGGGGGGGAGACTATGGCTACACCTTC	CASSPPFGGGDYGYTF
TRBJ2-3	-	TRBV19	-	TGTGCCAGTAGTGTCGGGACTTCAGGGAATACGCAGTATTTT	CASSVGTSGNTQYF
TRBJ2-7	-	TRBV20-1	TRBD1	TGCAGTGCTAGAGATATAGGGACAGGGACCTACGAGCAGTACTTC	CSARDIGTGTYEQYF
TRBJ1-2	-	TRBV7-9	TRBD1	TGTGCCAGCAGCCAATCTGGACAGGTCTATGGCTACACCTTC	CASSQSGQVYGYTF
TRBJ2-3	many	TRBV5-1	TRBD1	TGCGCCAGCAGCTTGGGACAGGGGGCAGATACGCAGTATTTT	CASSLGQGADTQYF
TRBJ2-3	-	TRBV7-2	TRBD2	TGTGCCAGCAGCTTATCGGGACTAGCGGGAGCAGATACGCAGTATTTT	CASSLSGLAGADTQYF
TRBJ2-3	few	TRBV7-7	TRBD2	TGTGCCAGCAGCATCGGACTAGCGGGGGCCACAGATACGCAGTATTTT	CASSIGLAGATDTQYF
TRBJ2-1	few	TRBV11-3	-	TGTGCCAGCAGCTGGGGAGCTCGGCAGAAGAGGTTCTTC	CASSWGARQKRFF
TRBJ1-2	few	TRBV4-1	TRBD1	TGCGCCAGCAGCCACGACCGAAAGCCGGGACAGTACACCTTC	CASSHDRKPGQYTF
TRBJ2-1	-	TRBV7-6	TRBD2	TGTGCCAGCAGCTTAGCCGGACTAGACTCCGATGAGCAGTTCTTC	CASSLAGLDSDEQFF